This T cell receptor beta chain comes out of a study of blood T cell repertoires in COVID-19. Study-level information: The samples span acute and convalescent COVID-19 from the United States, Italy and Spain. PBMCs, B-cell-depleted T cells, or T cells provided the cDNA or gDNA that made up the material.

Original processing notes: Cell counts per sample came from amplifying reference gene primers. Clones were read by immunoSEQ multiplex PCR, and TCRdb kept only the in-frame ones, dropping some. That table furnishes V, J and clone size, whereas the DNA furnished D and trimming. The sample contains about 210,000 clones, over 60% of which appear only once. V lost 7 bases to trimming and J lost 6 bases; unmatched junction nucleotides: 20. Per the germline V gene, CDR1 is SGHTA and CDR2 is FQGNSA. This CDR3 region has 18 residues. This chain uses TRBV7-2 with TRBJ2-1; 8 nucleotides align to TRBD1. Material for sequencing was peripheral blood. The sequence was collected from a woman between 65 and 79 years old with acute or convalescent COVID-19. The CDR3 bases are TGTGCCAGCAAGGTCTCTCGAGACTCCGGGACAGGTGTCAATGAGCAGTTCTTC. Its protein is CASKVSRDSGTGVNEQFF.